The 9 T cell receptor beta chains below were found in one sample sequenced in a study of blood T cell repertoires in COVID-19. Clones were sequenced by immunoSEQ multiplex PCR, and TCRdb holds only the in-frame ones, with some missing. This repertoire shows a few hundred thousand clones, about 90% found once; its top ten account for roughly 2%. The sequenced sample was peripheral blood. The receptors derive from a woman between 50 and 59 years old who had recovered from COVID-19.

The chain carries TRBV29-1 and TRBJ2-3, with 7 bases that match TRBD2. The CDR3 contains 12 residues. After removal of 7 bases from V and 11 bases from J, the junction contained 12 bases not matched to a gene. Per the germline V gene, CDR1 is SQVTM and CDR2 is ANQGSEA. CDR3 DNA: TGCAGCGCTGGGGGGGAGGTCGGCGGGCAGTATTTT. Its translation: CSAGGEVGGQYF.

This rearrangement joins TRBV11-2 to TRBJ2-3; TRBD2 is a possible D gene (7 bases). This CDR3 spans 16 amino acids. The ends were cut back, 1 base at V and 5 bases at J, with 16 bases in the middle. Germline CDR1 and CDR2: SGHAT and FQNNGV. The CDR3 sequence: CASSLGWGGIRDTQYF. The CDR3 DNA is TGTGCCAGCAGCTTAGGGTGGGGGGGCATAAGAGATACGCAGTATTTT.

This clone was counted once. The junction departs from the called germline gene at one end, perhaps through a read error. The rearrangement links TRBV7-7 to TRBJ2-3; weak D call: TRBD2 (5 bases). There are 16 residues in the CDR3. The V gene's germline CDR1 is SSHAT and CDR2 FNYEAQ (reference sequence). CDR3 nucleotides: TGTGCTAGCAGCCCCCTCATATGGACTGGCACAGATACGCAGTATTTT. It translates to CASSPLIWTGTDTQYF.

V is TRBV5-8 and J is TRBJ2-1, with D possibly matching TRBD1 (5 bases). The CDR3 has 15 residues. CDR1 is SGHTS and CDR2 is YDEGEE in the germline V gene. The V gene lost 4 bases and the J gene lost 0 bases, with 11 bases spanning the gap. CDR3 nucleotides: TGTGCCAGCAGCACCGACAGTAGCTCCTACAATGAGCAGTTCTTC. It encodes CASSTDSSSYNEQFF.

The chain couples TRBV4-3 to TRBJ2-2, with 10 bases lining up with TRBD1. The CDR3 is 16 amino acids. With 4 bases clipped from V and 5 bases from J, the junction kept 7 bases outside the gene matches. Per germline, CDR1 LGHNA and CDR2 YSLEER. This chain's CDR3 is CASSRDPGQGTGELFF. The CDR3 nucleotides are TGCGCCAGCAGCCGAGACCCGGGACAGGGGACCGGGGAGCTGTTTTTT.

This clone was recorded many times. This chain uses TRBV10-3 with TRBJ2-7, with 11 bases aligning to TRBD1. Unmatched junction bases numbered 17, after V lost 10 bases and J lost 6 bases. This CDR3 is built from 16 residues. The germline gives CDR1 ENHRY, CDR2 SYGVKD. CDR3 bases: TGTGCCACTACTGAACTAAGGGCCGGGACAGGGGGCGAGCAGTACTTC. This encodes CATTELRAGTGGEQYF.

The V gene is TRBV5-6, the J gene TRBJ1-1, with D maybe TRBD1 (5 bases). Germline values: CDR1 SGHDT, CDR2 YYEEEE. Trimming stripped 1 base from V and 0 bases from J, with 13 bases between. This CDR3 is 16 amino acids long. The DNA of the CDR3 is TGTGCCAGCAGCTTGCCGGGACTATCGATGAACACTGAAGCTTTCTTT. Translating it yields CASSLPGLSMNTEAFF.

The chain has TRBV10-3 and TRBJ2-5; D might be TRBD2 (5 bases). CDR3 length: 12 amino acids. Trimming took off 10 bases at V and 4 bases at J, with 13 bases between the two ends. Per the germline V gene, CDR1 is ENHRY and CDR2 is SYGVKD. The CDR3 spells CATGGLGETQYF. The CDR3 DNA reads as TGTGCCACAGGCGGGCTCGGAGAGACCCAGTACTTC.

The chain links TRBV19 to TRBJ2-3; 10 bases match TRBD2. This CDR3 spans 16 amino acids. Trimming removed 5 bases from V and 2 bases from J; junction bases left unmatched: 7. Germline loops: CDR1 LNHDA, CDR2 SQIVND (reference sequence). CDR3 protein: CASSPGTSAYTDTQYF. DNA for the CDR3: TGTGCCAGTAGTCCCGGGACTAGCGCATACACAGATACGCAGTATTTT.